Described below is a single TCR beta chain sequence and its context. With 60 Vbeta and 13 Jbeta primers, the PCR was carried out. TCRdb's copy holds only in-frame clones and misses some; the assay was immunoSEQ multiplex PCR. The sample lists 150,000 to 200,000 clones, around 75% seen once, with roughly 8.2% in the top ten. These data originate in a study of cytomegalovirus exposure and HLA in healthy donors. The specimen was PBMCs. The sequence was obtained from a woman aged 40-49 years in good health and CMV-seropositive.

The CDR3: CASFPSGVTDTQYF. The DNA of the CDR3 is TGTGCCAGCTTCCCTAGCGGCGTCACAGATACGCAGTATTTT. This chain connects TRBV5-4 to TRBJ2-3; 7 nucleotides agree with TRBD2. The CDR3 contains 14 residues. The germline V gene has CDR1 SGHNT and CDR2 YYREEE (reference sequence). The trim removed 7 bases at V and 2 bases at J, leaving 7 bases unmatched.